These 4 T cell receptor beta chains share one sample of origin, sequenced in a study of vaccination and CD4 T cells after COVID-19. The antigens of these receptors remain unknown. Indicated treatment: roughly nine-day PBMC culture with coronavirus spike peptide pools or control peptides (ViraFEST assay). The Oncomine TCR Beta short-read assay sequenced DNA from cultured CD4+ T cells. TCRdb fed the PCR reads into MiXCR, producing one record per CDR3 protein. The sample has about 17,000 distinct CDR3 sequences, approximately 47% seen once. Specimen: CD4+ T cells from blood, cultured in vitro, collected before SARS-CoV-2 vaccination. The receptors derive from a human donor who received a COVID-19 vaccine.

CDR3 protein: CASRYTINSYNSPLHF. As DNA, the CDR3 is TGTGCCAGCAGGTACACTATCAATTCCTATAATTCACCCCTCCACTTT. The V gene is TRBV6-7, the J gene TRBJ1-6; D ambiguous. TRBV6-7 carries the ORF label, with uncertain function. This CDR3 contains 16 residues. Trimming removed 6 bases from V and 1 base from J, with 13 bases in between.

The rearrangement links TRBV11-3 to TRBJ2-5, with D possibly TRBD2 on 6 matching bases. The germline CDR1 and CDR2 sequences are SGHNT and YENEEA. The CDR3 covers 13 residues. Trimming removed 5 bases from V and 7 bases from J, with 14 bases in between. CDR3 sequence (DNA): TGTGCCAGCAGCCGACAAAGAGCGGGGACCCAGTACTTC. It translates to CASSRQRAGTQYF.

V and J are TRBV6-1 and TRBJ1-1, with 9 bases aligning to TRBD1. The J segment lost 5 bases and the V segment lost 7 bases, leaving 8 bases of the junction unmatched. The germline CDR1 and CDR2 sequences are MNHNS and SASEGT. The CDR3 is made up of 14 amino acids. CDR3 in amino acids: CASTPDRGVTEAFF. CDR3 in DNA: TGTGCCAGCACCCCAGACAGGGGGGTTACTGAAGCTTTCTTT.

J is TRBJ2-7 and V is TRBV7-9; the D gene is possibly TRBD2 (6 bases). Trimming took 4 bases from V and 3 from J, leaving 10 bases between them. This CDR3 region has 13 residues. Per germline, CDR1 SEHNR and CDR2 FQNEAQ (reference sequence). The CDR3 sequence is CASSSGLIYEQYF. For the CDR3, the DNA is TGTGCCAGCAGCTCGGGACTTATCTACGAGCAGTACTTC.